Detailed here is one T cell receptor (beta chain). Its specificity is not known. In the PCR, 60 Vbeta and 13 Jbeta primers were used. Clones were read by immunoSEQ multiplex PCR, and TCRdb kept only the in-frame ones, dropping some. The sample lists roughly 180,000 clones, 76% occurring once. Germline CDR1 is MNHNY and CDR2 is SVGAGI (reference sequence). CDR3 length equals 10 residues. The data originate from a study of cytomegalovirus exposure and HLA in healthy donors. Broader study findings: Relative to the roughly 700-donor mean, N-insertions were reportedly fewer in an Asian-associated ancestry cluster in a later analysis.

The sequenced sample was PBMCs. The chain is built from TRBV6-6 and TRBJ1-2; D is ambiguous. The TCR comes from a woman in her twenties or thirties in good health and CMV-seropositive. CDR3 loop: CVTAPHGYTF. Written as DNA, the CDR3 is TGTGTTACAGCCCCCCATGGCTACACCTTC.